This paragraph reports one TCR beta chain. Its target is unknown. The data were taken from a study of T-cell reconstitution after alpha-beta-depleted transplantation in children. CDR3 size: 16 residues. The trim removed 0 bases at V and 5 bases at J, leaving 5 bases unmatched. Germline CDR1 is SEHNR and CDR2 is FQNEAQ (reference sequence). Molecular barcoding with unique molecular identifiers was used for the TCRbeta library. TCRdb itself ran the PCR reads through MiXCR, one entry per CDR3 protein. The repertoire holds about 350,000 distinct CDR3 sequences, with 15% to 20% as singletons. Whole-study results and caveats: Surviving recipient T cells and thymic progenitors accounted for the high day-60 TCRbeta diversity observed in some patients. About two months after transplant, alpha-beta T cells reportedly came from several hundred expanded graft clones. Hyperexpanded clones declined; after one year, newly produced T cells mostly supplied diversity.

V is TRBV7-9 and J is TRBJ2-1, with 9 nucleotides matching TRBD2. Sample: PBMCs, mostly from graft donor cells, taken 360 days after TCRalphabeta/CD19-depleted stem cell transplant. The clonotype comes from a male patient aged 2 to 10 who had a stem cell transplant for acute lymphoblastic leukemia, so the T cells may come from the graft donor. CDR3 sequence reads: CASSLATSGGHNEQFF. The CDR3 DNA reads TGTGCCAGCAGCTTAGCGACTAGCGGCGGCCACAATGAGCAGTTCTTC.